A single sample is the source of the 18 T cell receptor beta chains below, sequenced in a study of T cell repertoires in cytomegalovirus infection. For these receptors, no antigen is known. Using its own MiXCR run on the reads, TCRdb lists one record per CDR3 protein. This sample has tens of thousands of distinct CDR3 sequences, with roughly a quarter found just once. The sample in question was CD8+ T cells from cultured PBMCs, obtained from culture after CMV antigen stimulation. The receptors originated from a human donor in good health (CMV status not recorded). Some clones in this sample may be carry-over from other donors' samples.

This clonotype came up a few times. The chain recombines TRBV6-5 with TRBJ2-2, with 13 bases lining up with TRBD2. From germline, CDR1 is MNHEY and CDR2 SVGAGI. With V trimmed by 6 bases and J by 1 base, 8 bases remained unmatched. The CDR3 totals 18 residues. The CDR3 region has the DNA TGTGCCAGCAGACTCGGACTAGCGGGAGTCGAGAACACCGGGGAGCTGTTTTTT. Amino acid sequence: CASRLGLAGVENTGELFF.

In its sample, this clonotype was seen many times. The gene calls are TRBV6-2 or TRBV6-3 and TRBJ2-3; weak D call: TRBD2 (5 bases). Germline V lookup: CDR1 MNHEY, CDR2 SVGEGT. The CDR3 is 16 residues long. V was cut by 0 bases and J by 2 bases, with 12 bases left in between. The DNA for the CDR3 is TGTGCCAGCAGTTACTCGAATAGCGACTCCACAGATACGCAGTATTTT. It specifies CASSYSNSDSTDTQYF.

This clonotype was observed a handful of times. Sequence at one end of the junction differs from germline and may be a read error. The V gene is TRBV20-1, the J gene TRBJ2-3; D gene uncertain. Germline V CDR1 and CDR2: DFQATT, SNEGSKA (reference sequence). CDR3 length equals 12 residues. The CDR3 reads CSAREAPDTQYF. CDR3 sequence (DNA): TGCAGTGCAAGAGAGGCCCCAGATACGCAGTATTTT.

CDR3 sequence reads: CASSTSTRDRGNNEQFF. In DNA, the CDR3 is TGTGCCAGCAGCACCAGCACCCGGGACAGGGGAAACAATGAGCAGTTCTTC. V gene TRBV7-9 combines with J gene TRBJ2-1; 10 nucleotides align to TRBD1. CDR3 length: 17 residues. The germline CDR1 and CDR2 sequences are SEHNR and FQNEAQ (reference sequence). Trimming removed 5 bases from V and 5 bases from J; junction bases left unmatched: 12.

V and J are TRBV27 and TRBJ1-1; TRBD1 matches at 9 bases. Germline CDR1 is MNHEY and CDR2 is SMNVEV (reference sequence). V shed 0 bases, J shed 4 bases, and the junction held 3 bases outside the gene matches. This CDR3 is built from 15 residues. CDR3 amino acids: CASSLSMTGGTEAFF. The CDR3 DNA reads as TGTGCCAGCAGTTTATCCATGACAGGGGGCACTGAAGCTTTCTTT.

This clonotype appeared a few times. The chain is built from TRBV30 and TRBJ1-2; the match to TRBD1 covers 9 bases. J lost 7 bases, V lost 2 bases, and 11 bases had no gene match. Germline CDR1 GTSNPN, CDR2 SVGIG (reference sequence). The CDR3 has 15 residues. The CDR3 nucleotides are TGTGCCTGGAGTACCCGGGACAGGGCTTTGAGTGGCTACACCTTC. Translation gives CAWSTRDRALSGYTF.

This clonotype was found a few times. The chain links TRBV20-1 to TRBJ2-6; no clear D gene. Germline V lookup: CDR1 DFQATT, CDR2 SNEGSKA (reference sequence). This CDR3 contains 13 residues. The ends were cut back, 5 bases at V and 0 bases at J, with 5 bases in the middle. The CDR3 loop is CSAYLSGANVLTF. CDR3 in DNA: TGCAGTGCTTACCTCTCTGGGGCCAACGTCCTGACTTTC.

The chain has TRBV4-3 and TRBJ1-3; unclear D gene. V lost 2 bases and J lost 2, with 7 bases in between. CDR3 length: 14 amino acids. CDR1 LGHNA and CDR2 YSLEER come from the germline V gene. The CDR3 region has the DNA TGCGCCAGCAGCCAACGGGGTCCTGGAAACACCATATATTTT. Translated, it gives CASSQRGPGNTIYF.

V gene TRBV5-6 combines with J gene TRBJ1-1; D possibly corresponds to TRBD1 (5 bases). Germline-derived CDR1 and CDR2 are SGHDT and YYEEEE. Trimming left V 1 base short and J 4 bases short, with 11 bases between. CDR3 length: 14 residues. This chain's CDR3 is CASSLLGEGTEAFF. CDR3 in DNA: TGTGCCAGCAGCTTGCTAGGGGAGGGCACTGAAGCTTTCTTT.

This clonotype was seen repeatedly, ten times or more. The gene calls are TRBV7-2 and TRBJ1-5, with unresolved D. This CDR3 is 16 amino acids long. Germline CDR1 SGHTA, CDR2 FQGNSA. Deletions cut 2 bases from V and 4 bases from J, with 15 bases between. For the CDR3, the DNA is TGTGCCAGCAGCTTAAACTCGGTCAGAATAAATCAGCCCCAGCATTTT. Its translation is CASSLNSVRINQPQHF.

The genes are TRBV2 and TRBJ1-1; D unclear. The CDR3 runs 13 residues. Trimming removed 3 bases at V and 6 bases at J, with 11 bases between. Germline CDR1 SNHLY, CDR2 FYNNEI. DNA for the CDR3: TGTGCCAGCAGTGATAAGGACGCCGCTGAAGCTTTCTTT. This translates into CASSDKDAAEAFF. Together with reference TRBV2 and TRBJ1-1, the CDR3 gives the full variable domain: EPEVTQTPSHQVTQMGQEVILRCVPISNHLYFYWYRQILGQKVEFLVSFYNNEISEKSEIFDDQFSVERPDGSNFTLKIRSTKLEDSAMYFCASSDKDAAEAFFGQGTRLTVV.

V is TRBV29-1 and J is TRBJ1-2, with D unclear. CDR3 length: 12 amino acids. Germline CDR1 and CDR2: SQVTM and ANQGSEA. The V end was cut by 2 bases, the J end by 4 bases, with 8 bases between. The CDR3 DNA is TGCAGCGTTGAACCCGGAGCCTATGGCTACACCTTC. Amino acid sequence: CSVEPGAYGYTF.

In DNA form, the CDR3 reads TGTGCCAGCAGCCTTCCTAGCGGGAGTTCGGAGAAACACAATGAGCAGTTCTTC. Its translation is CASSLPSGSSEKHNEQFF. The rearrangement links TRBV7-9 to TRBJ2-1; 10 nucleotides align to TRBD2. The V segment lost 5 bases and the J segment 5 bases; nucleotides outside the gene matches: 15. The CDR3 has 18 amino acids. Germline CDR1 SEHNR, CDR2 FQNEAQ (reference sequence).

This clonotype occurred a few times. The chain carries TRBV7-9 and TRBJ2-5, with 8 bases aligning to TRBD2. Germline V gives CDR1 SEHNR, CDR2 FQNEAQ (reference sequence). The CDR3 totals 15 residues. V shed 6 bases, J shed 5 bases, and the junction held 11 bases outside the gene matches. CDR3 sequence: CASSFVAGSGETQYF. CDR3 DNA sequence: TGTGCCAGCAGTTTCGTAGCGGGAAGCGGGGAGACCCAGTACTTC.

In its sample, this clonotype was seen a few times. The chain couples TRBV5-4 to TRBJ2-2; tentatively, D is TRBD2 (6 bases). The V gene lost 8 bases and the J gene lost 5 bases, with 13 bases spanning the gap. The CDR3 has 13 amino acids. Per the germline V gene, CDR1 is SGHNT and CDR2 is YYREEE (reference sequence). CDR3 protein: CASGGPETGELFF. The CDR3 DNA sequence: TGTGCCAGTGGAGGGCCGGAAACCGGGGAGCTGTTTTTT. The variable domain in full, completed from reference TRBV5-4 and TRBJ2-2, reads ETGVTQSPTHLIKTRGQQVTLRCSSQSGHNTVSWYQQALGQGPQFIFQYYREEENGRGNFPPRFSGLQFPNYSSELNVNALELDDSALYLCASGGPETGELFFGEGSRLTVL.

The rearrangement joins TRBV12-3 or TRBV12-4 to TRBJ2-3, with D hard to call. This CDR3 has 14 amino acids. The ends were cut back, 6 bases at V and 7 bases at J, with 17 bases in the middle. The CDR3 region is CASSHLGILNTQYF. For the CDR3, the DNA is TGTGCCAGCAGCCACCTAGGGATTCTCAATACGCAGTATTTT.

The chain uses TRBV14 and TRBJ1-1, with 8 bases fitting TRBD1. Germline CDR1 and CDR2: SGHDN and FVKESK. The CDR3 is 19 residues long. V lost 3 bases and J lost 4; bases outside the gene matches: 19. The CDR3 here is CASSQGKRTGTTIATEAFF. Here the CDR3 DNA reads TGTGCCAGCAGCCAGGGGAAGAGGACAGGGACTACTATTGCCACTGAAGCTTTCTTT. Full variable domain (remainder filled in from reference TRBV14 and TRBJ1-1): EAGVTQFPSHSVIEKGQTVTLRCDPISGHDNLYWYRRVMGKEIKFLLHFVKESKQDESGMPNNRFLAERTGGTYSTLKVQPAELEDSGVYFCASSQGKRTGTTIATEAFFGQGTRLTVV.

Of note for this clonotype: Its ends do not fully match the called genes, so a read error is possible. The chain is built from TRBV4-2 and TRBJ2-5, with D perhaps matching TRBD1 (5 bases). The CDR3 loop spans 14 amino acids. CDR1 is LGHNA, CDR2 YNFKEQ, per germline. The CDR3 nucleotides are TGTGCCAGCAGCCAAGGAGCAGGGCAAGGGACCCAGTACTTC. Its protein is CASSQGAGQGTQYF.